Listed here is a single TCR beta chain. Original processing methods: Reference gene primer amplification gave nucleated cell count estimates. Assay used: immunoSEQ multiplex PCR; TCRdb lists only in-frame clones, some missing. From that table come the V and J calls and clone size; the DNA was used to work out D and trimming. Of around 300,000 clones listed, around nine tenths were seen once; the top ten hold 1%. This CDR3 comprises 12 residues. Germline values: CDR1 SGHTA, CDR2 FQGNSA. Trimming pared 9 bases from V and 6 bases from J, leaving 13 bases between. These data originate in a study of blood T cell repertoires in COVID-19. Study-wide background: Collection of acute and convalescent COVID-19 samples took place in the United States, Italy and Spain. PBMCs, B-cell-depleted T cells, or T cells provided the cDNA or gDNA that made up the material.

This chain joins TRBV7-2 and TRBJ2-3; TRBD1 is a possible D gene (5 bases). The source material was peripheral blood. This TCR came from a man in his forties or fifties with active or convalescent COVID-19. The CDR3 region has the DNA TGTGCCAGTACGTACTCAGGGGATACGCAGTATTTT. It codes for CASTYSGDTQYF.